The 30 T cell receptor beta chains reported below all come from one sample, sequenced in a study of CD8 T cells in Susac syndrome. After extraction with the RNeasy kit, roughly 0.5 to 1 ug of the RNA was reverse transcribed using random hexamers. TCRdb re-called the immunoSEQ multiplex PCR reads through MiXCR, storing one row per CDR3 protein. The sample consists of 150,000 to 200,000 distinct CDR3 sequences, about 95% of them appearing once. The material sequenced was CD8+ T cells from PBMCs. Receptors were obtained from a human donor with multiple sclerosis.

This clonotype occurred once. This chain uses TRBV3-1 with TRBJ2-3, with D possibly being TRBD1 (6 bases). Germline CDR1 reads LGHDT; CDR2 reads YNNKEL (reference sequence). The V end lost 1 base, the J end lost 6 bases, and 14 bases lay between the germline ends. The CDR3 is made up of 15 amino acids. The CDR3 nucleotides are TGTGCCAGCAGCCAAGGAACAGGGCTGTACGATACGCAGTATTTT. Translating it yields CASSQGTGLYDTQYF.

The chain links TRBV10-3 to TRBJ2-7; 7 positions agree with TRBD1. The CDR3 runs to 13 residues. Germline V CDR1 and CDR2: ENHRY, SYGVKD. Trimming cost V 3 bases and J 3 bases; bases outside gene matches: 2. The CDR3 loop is CAISDGTVYEQYF. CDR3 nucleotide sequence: TGTGCCATCAGTGATGGGACAGTCTACGAGCAGTACTTC.

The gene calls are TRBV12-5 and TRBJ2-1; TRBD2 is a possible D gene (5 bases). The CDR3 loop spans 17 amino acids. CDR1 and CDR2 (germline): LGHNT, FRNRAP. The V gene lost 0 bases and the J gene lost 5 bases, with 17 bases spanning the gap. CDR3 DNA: TGTGCTAGTGGTTTGGTAGGAAACTGGACTTATAACAATGAGCAGTTCTTC. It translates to CASGLVGNWTYNNEQFF.

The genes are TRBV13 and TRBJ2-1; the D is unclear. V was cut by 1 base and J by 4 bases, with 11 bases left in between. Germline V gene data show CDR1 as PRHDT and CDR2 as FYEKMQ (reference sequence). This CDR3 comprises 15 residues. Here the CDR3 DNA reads TGTGCCAGCAGCTTAGATGGCGAAGGGTACAATGAGCAGTTCTTC. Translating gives CASSLDGEGYNEQFF.

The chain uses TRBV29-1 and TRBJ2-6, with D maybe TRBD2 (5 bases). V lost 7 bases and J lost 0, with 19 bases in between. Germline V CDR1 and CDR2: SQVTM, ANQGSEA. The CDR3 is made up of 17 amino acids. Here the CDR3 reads CSASGISDHSGANVLTF. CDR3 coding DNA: TGCAGCGCCTCTGGGATTAGCGATCACTCTGGGGCCAACGTCCTGACTTTC.

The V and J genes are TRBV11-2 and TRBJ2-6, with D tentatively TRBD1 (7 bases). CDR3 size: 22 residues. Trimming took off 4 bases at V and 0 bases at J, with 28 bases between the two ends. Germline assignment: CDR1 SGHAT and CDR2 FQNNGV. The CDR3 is CASSWGAQGYTPPSSGANVLTF. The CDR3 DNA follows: TGTGCCAGCAGCTGGGGGGCACAGGGGTACACCCCTCCGAGCTCTGGGGCCAACGTCCTGACTTTC.

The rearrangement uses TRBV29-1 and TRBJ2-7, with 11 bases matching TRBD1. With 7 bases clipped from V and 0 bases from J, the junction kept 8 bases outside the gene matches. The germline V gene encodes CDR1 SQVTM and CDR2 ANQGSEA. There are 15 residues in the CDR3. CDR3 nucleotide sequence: TGCAGCGCCATGGACAGGGGGCCGAGCTCCTACGAGCAGTACTTC. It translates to CSAMDRGPSSYEQYF.

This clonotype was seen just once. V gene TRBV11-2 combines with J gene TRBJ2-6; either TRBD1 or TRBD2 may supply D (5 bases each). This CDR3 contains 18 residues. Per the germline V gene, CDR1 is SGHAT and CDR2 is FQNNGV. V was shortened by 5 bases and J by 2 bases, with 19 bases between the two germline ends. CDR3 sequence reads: CASSAGAQPIPGANVLTF. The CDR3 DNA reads TGTGCCAGCAGCGCCGGGGCCCAACCTATTCCTGGGGCCAACGTCCTGACTTTC.

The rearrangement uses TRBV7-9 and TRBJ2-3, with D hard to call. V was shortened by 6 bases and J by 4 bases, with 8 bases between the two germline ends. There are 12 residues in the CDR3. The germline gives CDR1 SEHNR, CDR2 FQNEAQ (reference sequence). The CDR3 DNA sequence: TGTGCCAGCAGGGTCTCTTCAGATACGCAGTATTTT. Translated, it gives CASRVSSDTQYF.

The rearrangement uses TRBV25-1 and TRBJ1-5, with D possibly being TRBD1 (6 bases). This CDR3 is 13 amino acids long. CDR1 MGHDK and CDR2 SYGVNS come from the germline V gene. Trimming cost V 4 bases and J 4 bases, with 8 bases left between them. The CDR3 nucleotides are TGTGCCAGCAGTGGAGGGGGGAATCAGCCCCAGCATTTT. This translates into CASSGGGNQPQHF.

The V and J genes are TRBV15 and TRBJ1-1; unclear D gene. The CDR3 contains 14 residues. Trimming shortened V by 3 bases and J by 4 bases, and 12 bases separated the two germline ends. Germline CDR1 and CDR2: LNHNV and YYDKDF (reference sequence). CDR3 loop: CATSRKGWATEAFF. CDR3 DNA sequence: TGTGCCACCAGCAGGAAAGGTTGGGCCACTGAAGCTTTCTTT.

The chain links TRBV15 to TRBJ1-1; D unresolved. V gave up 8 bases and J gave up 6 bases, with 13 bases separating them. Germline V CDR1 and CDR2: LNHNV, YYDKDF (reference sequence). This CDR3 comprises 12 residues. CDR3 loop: CATRVPGAEAFF. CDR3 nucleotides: TGTGCCACCCGTGTCCCCGGGGCTGAAGCTTTCTTT.

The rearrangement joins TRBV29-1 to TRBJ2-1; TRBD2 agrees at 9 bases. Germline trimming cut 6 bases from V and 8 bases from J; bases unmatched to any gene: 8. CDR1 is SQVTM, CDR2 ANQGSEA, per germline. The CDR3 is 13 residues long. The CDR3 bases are TGCAGCGTGCGACTAGCGGCAGGGGATGAGCAGTTCTTC. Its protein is CSVRLAAGDEQFF.

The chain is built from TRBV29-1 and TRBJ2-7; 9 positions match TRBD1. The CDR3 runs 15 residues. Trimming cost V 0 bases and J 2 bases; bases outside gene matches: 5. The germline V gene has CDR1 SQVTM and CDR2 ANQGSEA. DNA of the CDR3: TGCAGCGTTGAAGATACAGGACAGGGGACCTACGAGCAGTACTTC. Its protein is CSVEDTGQGTYEQYF.

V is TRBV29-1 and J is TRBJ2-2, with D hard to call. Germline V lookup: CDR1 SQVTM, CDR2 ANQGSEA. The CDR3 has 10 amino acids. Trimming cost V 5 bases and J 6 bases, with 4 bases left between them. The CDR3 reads CSVQAGELFF. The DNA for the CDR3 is TGCAGCGTTCAAGCCGGGGAGCTGTTTTTT.

CDR3 amino acids: CASSHDRRDQETQYF. Here the CDR3 DNA reads TGCGCCAGCAGTCACGACCGGAGGGACCAAGAGACCCAGTACTTC. This chain connects TRBV23-1 to TRBJ2-5; D possibly corresponds to TRBD2 (6 bases). TRBV23-1 carries the ORF label, with uncertain function. V dropped 3 bases and J dropped 0 bases, with 11 bases sitting between them. This CDR3 comprises 15 residues.

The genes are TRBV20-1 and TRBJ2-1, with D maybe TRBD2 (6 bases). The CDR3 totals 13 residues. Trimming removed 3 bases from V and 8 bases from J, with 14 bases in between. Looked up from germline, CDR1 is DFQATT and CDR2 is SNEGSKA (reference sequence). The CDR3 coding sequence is TGCAGTGCTAGTTTTGCGGGGTTCGATGAGCAGTTCTTC. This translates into CSASFAGFDEQFF.

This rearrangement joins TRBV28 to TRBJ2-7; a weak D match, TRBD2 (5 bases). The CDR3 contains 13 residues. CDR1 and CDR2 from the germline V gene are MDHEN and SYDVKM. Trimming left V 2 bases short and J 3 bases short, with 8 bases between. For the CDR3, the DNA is TGTGCCAGCAGTTTAGAGGGATACTACGAGCAGTACTTC. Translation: CASSLEGYYEQYF.

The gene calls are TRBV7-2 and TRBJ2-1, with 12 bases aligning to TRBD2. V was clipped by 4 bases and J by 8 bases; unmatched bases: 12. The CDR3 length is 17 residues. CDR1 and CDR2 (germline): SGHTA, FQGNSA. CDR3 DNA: TGTGCCAGCAGCTCCCTCGTCGGACTAGCGGGAAAGGATGAGCAGTTCTTC. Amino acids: CASSSLVGLAGKDEQFF.

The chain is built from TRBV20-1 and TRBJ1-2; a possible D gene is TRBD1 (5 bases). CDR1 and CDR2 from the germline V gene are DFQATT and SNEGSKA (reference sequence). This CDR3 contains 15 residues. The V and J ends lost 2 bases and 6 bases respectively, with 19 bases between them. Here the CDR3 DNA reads TGCAGTGCTAGACACAATTCCGGGACTTGGGATGGCTACACCTTC. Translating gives CSARHNSGTWDGYTF.

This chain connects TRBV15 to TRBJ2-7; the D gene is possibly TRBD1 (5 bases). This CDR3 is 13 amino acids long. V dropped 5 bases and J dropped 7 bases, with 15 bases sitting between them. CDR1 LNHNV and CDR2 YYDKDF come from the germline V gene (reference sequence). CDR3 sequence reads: CATSPTTGLEQYF. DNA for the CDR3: TGTGCCACCAGCCCTACCACAGGTCTTGAGCAGTACTTC. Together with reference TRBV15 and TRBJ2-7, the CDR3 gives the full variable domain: DAMVIQNPRYQVTQFGKPVTLSCSQTLNHNVMYWYQQKSSQAPKLLFHYYDKDFNNEADTPDNFQSRRPNTSFCFLDIRSPGLGDTAMYLCATSPTTGLEQYFGPGTRLTVT.

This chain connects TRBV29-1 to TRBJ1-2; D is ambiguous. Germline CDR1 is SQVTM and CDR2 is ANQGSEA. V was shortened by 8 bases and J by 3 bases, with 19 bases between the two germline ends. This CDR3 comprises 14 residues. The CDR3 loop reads CSLSGPTNDYGYTF. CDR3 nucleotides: TGCAGCCTGTCTGGACCCACAAACGACTATGGCTACACCTTC.

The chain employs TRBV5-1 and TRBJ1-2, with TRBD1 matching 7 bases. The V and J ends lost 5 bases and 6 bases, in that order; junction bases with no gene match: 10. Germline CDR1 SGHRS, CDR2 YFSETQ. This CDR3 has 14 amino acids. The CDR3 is CASRNVDRVHGYTF. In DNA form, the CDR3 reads TGCGCCAGCAGAAACGTAGACAGGGTCCATGGCTACACCTTC.

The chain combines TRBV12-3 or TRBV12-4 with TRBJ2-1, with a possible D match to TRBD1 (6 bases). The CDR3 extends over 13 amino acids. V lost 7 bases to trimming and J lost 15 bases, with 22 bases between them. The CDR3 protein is CASTNEGHRDSFF. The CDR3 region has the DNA TGTGCCAGCACAAACGAGGGACACCGCGACTCGTTCTTC.

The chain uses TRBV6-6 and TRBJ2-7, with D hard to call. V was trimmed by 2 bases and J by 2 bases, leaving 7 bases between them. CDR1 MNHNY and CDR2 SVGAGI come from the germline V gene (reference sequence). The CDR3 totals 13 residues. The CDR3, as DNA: TGTGCCAGCAGTTACGACATTACCTACGAGCAGTACTTC. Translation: CASSYDITYEQYF.

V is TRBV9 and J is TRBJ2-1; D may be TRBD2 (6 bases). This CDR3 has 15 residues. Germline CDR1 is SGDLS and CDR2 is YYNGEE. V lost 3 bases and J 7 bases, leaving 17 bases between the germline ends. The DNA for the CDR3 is TGTGCCAGCAGCGAGGGGAGGACGTCTGGGAATGAGCAGTTCTTC. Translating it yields CASSEGRTSGNEQFF.

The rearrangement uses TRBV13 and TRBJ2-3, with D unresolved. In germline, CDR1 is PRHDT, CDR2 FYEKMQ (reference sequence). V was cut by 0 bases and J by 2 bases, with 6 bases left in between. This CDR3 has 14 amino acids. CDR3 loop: CASSLGDFTDTQYF. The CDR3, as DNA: TGTGCCAGCAGCTTAGGCGACTTCACAGATACGCAGTATTTT. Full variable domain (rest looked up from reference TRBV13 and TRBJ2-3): AAGVIQSPRHLIKEKRETATLKCYPIPRHDTVYWYQQGPGQDPQFLISFYEKMQSDKGSIPDRFSAQQFSDYHSELNMSSLELGDSALYFCASSLGDFTDTQYFGPGTRLTVL.

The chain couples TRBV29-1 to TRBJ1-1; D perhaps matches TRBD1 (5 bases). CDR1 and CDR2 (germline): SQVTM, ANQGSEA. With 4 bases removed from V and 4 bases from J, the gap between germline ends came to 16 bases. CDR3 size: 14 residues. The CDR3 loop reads CSVVARDLITEAFF. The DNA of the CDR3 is TGCAGCGTTGTGGCCAGGGATTTGATCACTGAAGCTTTCTTT. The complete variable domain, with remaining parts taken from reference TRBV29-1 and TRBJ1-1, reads SAVISQKPSRDICQRGTSLTIQCQVDSQVTMMFWYRQQPGQSLTLIATANQGSEATYESGFVIDKFPISRPNLTFSTLTVSNMSPEDSSIYLCSVVARDLITEAFFGQGTRLTVV.

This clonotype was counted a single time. In DNA, the CDR3 is TGTGCCAGCAGCATATCCGACAGGGGGCATGGAGATACGCAGTATTTT. Translation gives CASSISDRGHGDTQYF. The V call is TRBV6-1, the J call TRBJ2-3; 10 bases are shared with TRBD1. This CDR3 comprises 16 residues. Germline assignment: CDR1 MNHNS and CDR2 SASEGT. V dropped 6 bases and J dropped 5; count of bases not matched to a gene: 11.

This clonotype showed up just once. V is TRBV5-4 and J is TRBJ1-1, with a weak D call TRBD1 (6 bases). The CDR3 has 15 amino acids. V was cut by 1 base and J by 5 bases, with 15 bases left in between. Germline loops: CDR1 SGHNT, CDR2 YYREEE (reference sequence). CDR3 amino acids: CASSLFRGRLTEAFF. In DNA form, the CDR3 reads TGTGCCAGCAGCTTGTTCCGGGGGCGTTTGACTGAAGCTTTCTTT.